The 27 T cell receptor beta chains presented below share a single source sample, sequenced in a study of CD8+CD57+ T cells in acquired aplastic anemia. Patients sequenced had flow cytometry evidence of CD8+CD57+ cell expansion. The TCR beta profiling, which covered VDJ combination and CDR3 sequence, was carried out using genomic DNA as the template. MiXCR was run by TCRdb on the reads, yielding one entry per CDR3 protein. The repertoire consists of 200,000 to 250,000 distinct CDR3 sequences, with 45% to 50% occurring once and the leading ten covering 7.8%. The specimen was sorted CD4+, CD8+, or CD8+CD57+ T cells (not recorded which) from PBMCs. Every receptor here comes from a human donor with aplastic anemia.

This clonotype was counted ten times or more. This chain joins TRBV4-3 and TRBJ1-2; D perhaps matches TRBD1 (5 bases). The V and J ends lost 0 bases and 6 bases respectively, with 14 bases between them. The CDR3 loop spans 15 amino acids. Germline loops: CDR1 LGHNA, CDR2 YSLEER. CDR3 protein: CASSQDWSGVDGYTF. CDR3 DNA sequence: TGCGCCAGCAGCCAAGACTGGTCGGGGGTTGATGGCTACACCTTC.

Many counts were recorded for this clonotype. This sequence joins TRBV6-5 and TRBJ1-1, with D possibly TRBD1 on 5 matching bases. CDR3 size: 14 residues. Germline loops: CDR1 MNHEY, CDR2 SVGAGI. Trimming stripped 2 bases from V and 3 bases from J, with 10 bases between. CDR3 sequence reads: CASSYGGGYTEAFF. The CDR3 nucleotides are TGTGCCAGCAGTTACGGCGGGGGGTACACTGAAGCTTTCTTT.

V is TRBV5-5 and J is TRBJ2-7; the D gene is possibly TRBD1 (6 bases). The CDR3 totals 14 residues. The germline V gene encodes CDR1 SGHKS and CDR2 YYEKEE (reference sequence). The ends were cut back, 2 bases at V and 5 bases at J, with 14 bases in the middle. Written as DNA, the CDR3 is TGTGCCAGCAGCTTTCTCCCAGGGGCCGACGAGCAGTACTTC. It translates to CASSFLPGADEQYF.

The chain is built from TRBV12-3 or TRBV12-4 and TRBJ2-3; D is perhaps TRBD2 (7 bases). The V end was cut by 6 bases, the J end by 5 bases, with 15 bases between. This CDR3 contains 14 residues. Here the CDR3 reads CASSHGGLGDTQYF. In DNA, the CDR3 is TGTGCCAGCAGCCACGGGGGGCTGGGAGATACGCAGTATTTT.

This clonotype has ten or more counts. V gene TRBV9 combines with J gene TRBJ2-7; TRBD2 matches at 12 bases. V lost 4 bases to trimming and J lost 6 bases; unmatched junction nucleotides: 5. This CDR3 is built from 14 residues. Germline CDR1 and CDR2: SGDLS and YYNGEE. The CDR3 spells CASSRTSGTSEQYF. As DNA, the CDR3 is TGTGCCAGCAGCAGGACTAGCGGGACATCCGAGCAGTACTTC.

CDR3 protein: CASSSTGRYSNQPQHF. CDR3 DNA sequence: TGTGCCAGCAGCTCGACAGGAAGATATAGCAATCAGCCCCAGCATTTT. The genes are TRBV7-2 and TRBJ1-5, with D possibly being TRBD1 (6 bases). The CDR3 loop spans 16 amino acids. The V end lost 4 bases, the J end lost 0 bases, and 13 bases lay between the germline ends. Germline assignment: CDR1 SGHTA and CDR2 FQGNSA.

With regard to this clonotype: A junction end diverges from the germline sequence, so it may reflect a read error. This sequence joins TRBV13 and TRBJ2-2; 8 nucleotides align to TRBD2. The germline CDR1 and CDR2 sequences are PRHDT and FYEKMQ (reference sequence). The CDR3 is 16 residues long. CDR3 in amino acids: CASSSRPLADTGGLFF. DNA of the CDR3: TGTGCCAGCAGCTCCCGTCCACTAGCGGACACCGGGGGGCTGTTTTTT.

In this sample, this clonotype turned up many times. The chain is built from TRBV16 and TRBJ2-3; maybe TRBD2 (6 bases). V lost 1 base to trimming and J lost 6 bases, with 17 bases between them. The V gene's germline CDR1 is KGHSY and CDR2 FQNENV. The CDR3 loop spans 16 amino acids. In DNA, the CDR3 is TGTGCCAGCAGCCAATGGATTTGGGGAGGTTCGGATACGCAGTATTTT. Translation gives CASSQWIWGGSDTQYF.

The chain is built from TRBV28 and TRBJ1-3; D is undetermined. Looked up from germline, CDR1 is MDHEN and CDR2 is SYDVKM. Trimming took 4 bases from V and 4 from J, leaving 11 bases between them. This CDR3 has 14 amino acids. CDR3 region: CASSSGVGGNTIYF. Here the CDR3 DNA reads TGTGCCAGCAGTTCAGGAGTTGGCGGAAACACCATATATTTT.

The CDR3 region has the DNA TGTGCCACCGGAATGGGGGGGAACACTGAAGCTTTCTTT. Amino acids: CATGMGGNTEAFF. The V call is TRBV7-2, the J call TRBJ1-1, with a possible D match to TRBD1 (5 bases). Deletions cut 10 bases from V and 1 base from J, with 13 bases between. Germline CDR1 is SGHTA and CDR2 is FQGNSA. The CDR3 length is 13 residues.

This chain connects TRBV7-9 to TRBJ1-5; a possible D gene is TRBD1 (5 bases). Trimming removed 5 bases at V and 10 bases at J, with 18 bases between. The CDR3 has 14 residues. Germline V gives CDR1 SEHNR, CDR2 FQNEAQ (reference sequence). CDR3: CASSPVGEGGPQHF. In DNA, the CDR3 is TGTGCCAGCAGCCCGGTGGGGGAGGGTGGACCCCAGCATTTT.

Comments on this clonotype: No conserved phenylalanine or tryptophan ends this CDR3, so it is likely a read error. The V gene is TRBV5-6, the J gene TRBJ2-1; D remains unclear. Germline V gives CDR1 SGHDT, CDR2 YYEEEE. The CDR3 sequence is 11 residues long. Written as DNA, the CDR3 is TGTGCCAGCAGCTTGGGGAATGGGCAGTTCTCC. As protein: CASSLGNGQFS.

This clonotype was counted ten times or more. The rearrangement joins TRBV18 to TRBJ1-6; D gene ambiguous. V was cut by 3 bases and J by 15 bases, with 18 bases left in between. The CDR3 totals 14 residues. CDR1 KGHSH and CDR2 LQKENI come from the germline V gene. CDR3 nucleotides: TGTGCCAGCTCACCTTGGCTTCGGGCAGAGGGCCTCCACTTT. Encoded protein: CASSPWLRAEGLHF.

The sample holds one count of this clonotype. Relative to the germline gene, one junction end is altered; a read error may explain this. CDR3: CASSEIPRGPYNEQFF. The CDR3 DNA reads TGTGCCAGCAGTGAAATCCCCAGGGGGCCCTACAATGAGCAGTTCTTC. The V gene is TRBV10-3, the J gene TRBJ2-1; 8 nucleotides line up with TRBD1. The CDR3 extends over 16 amino acids. Per germline, CDR1 ENHRY and CDR2 SYGVKD.

This clonotype was seen at least ten times. J is TRBJ2-1 and V is TRBV12-3 or TRBV12-4, with D tentatively TRBD2 (5 bases). With 3 bases removed from V and 4 bases from J, the gap between germline ends came to 13 bases. This CDR3 has 15 amino acids. The CDR3 reads CASSLSGMVYNEQFF. In DNA form, the CDR3 reads TGTGCCAGCAGTTTGTCGGGGATGGTTTACAATGAGCAGTTCTTC.

The chain couples TRBV7-2 to TRBJ2-7; 8 bases are shared with TRBD2. The CDR3 runs to 14 residues. The germline CDR1 and CDR2 sequences are SGHTA and FQGNSA. V was pared by 1 base and J by 2 bases, with 1 base of the junction left unmatched. Here the CDR3 DNA reads TGTGCCAGCAGCTTAGTGGGACTAGCCTACGAGCAGTACTTC. Amino acid sequence: CASSLVGLAYEQYF.

This clonotype was recorded once. The chain recombines TRBV25-1 with TRBJ2-7, with D possibly matching TRBD1 (5 bases). There are 15 residues in the CDR3. The V gene's germline CDR1 is MGHDK and CDR2 SYGVNS. V gave up 4 bases and J gave up 3 bases, with 16 bases separating them. The CDR3 sequence: CASSAQGANYYEQYF. CDR3 in DNA: TGTGCCAGCAGTGCCCAGGGCGCAAACTACTACGAGCAGTACTTC.

About this clonotype: The junction departs from germline at one end; a sequencing error may be responsible. The CDR3 sequence is CASSELHLAGGTGGHEQFF. CDR3 DNA sequence: TGTGCCAGCAGTGAACTCCACTTAGCGGGAGGGACTGGTGGGCATGAGCAGTTCTTT. The rearrangement joins TRBV24-1 to TRBJ2-1, with 11 nucleotides matching TRBD2. The CDR3 loop spans 19 amino acids. In germline, CDR1 is KGHDR, CDR2 SFDVKD.

The rearrangement links TRBV5-4 to TRBJ2-7, with D unclear. The V end was cut by 4 bases, the J end by 2 bases, with 10 bases between. Germline-derived CDR1 and CDR2 are SGHNT and YYREEE (reference sequence). This CDR3 is 13 amino acids long. The CDR3 nucleotides are TGTGCCAGCAGCAGGGCCCGCACCTACGAGCAGTACTTC. It specifies CASSRARTYEQYF.

For the CDR3, the DNA is TGTGCCACCCGCGGGGCAGGGAGTACAGATACGCAGTATTTT. It codes for CATRGAGSTDTQYF. The chain carries TRBV24-1 and TRBJ2-3; a weak D match, TRBD2 (6 bases). Deletions cut 9 bases from V and 3 bases from J, with 15 bases between. This CDR3 has 14 residues. In germline, CDR1 is KGHDR, CDR2 SFDVKD.

The gene calls are TRBV10-3 and TRBJ1-2, with 7 bases identical to TRBD1. The V gene's germline CDR1 is ENHRY and CDR2 SYGVKD. The CDR3 contains 12 residues. V lost 7 bases to trimming and J lost 6 bases; unmatched junction nucleotides: 5. DNA for the CDR3: TGTGCCATCACCAAGGACAGGAATGGCTACACCTTC. Encoded protein: CAITKDRNGYTF.

The chain employs TRBV19 and TRBJ1-1; D unresolved. V was trimmed by 8 bases and J by 1 base, leaving 11 bases between them. The CDR3 has 13 residues. Germline V gives CDR1 LNHDA, CDR2 SQIVND (reference sequence). This CDR3 is CASRIFRNTEAFF. The CDR3 bases are TGTGCCAGTCGAATCTTCAGGAACACTGAAGCTTTCTTT.

This clonotype was observed a handful of times. This sequence may be a read error, since a much larger clone differs from it by one base. Since no conserved phenylalanine or tryptophan closes the CDR3, a read error is the likely cause. V is TRBV5-6 and J is TRBJ2-1; D may be TRBD1 (6 bases). The ends were cut back, 6 bases at V and 4 bases at J, with 20 bases in the middle. CDR1 is SGHDT and CDR2 is YYEEEE in the germline V gene. The CDR3 extends over 16 amino acids. CDR3 nucleotide sequence: TGTGCCAGCACCACGGACTGGGGTGGGACATACAATGAGCAGTTCCTC. It specifies CASTTDWGGTYNEQFL.

The genes are TRBV7-9 and TRBJ2-7; perhaps TRBD1 as D (6 bases). V was trimmed by 5 bases and J by 12 bases, leaving 23 bases between them. CDR3 size: 14 residues. Per the germline V gene, CDR1 is SEHNR and CDR2 is FQNEAQ (reference sequence). DNA for the CDR3: TGTGCCAGCAGCAATCCCTCAGGGGTACGGGTTTGGTACTTC. Translating it yields CASSNPSGVRVWYF.

As for this clonotype: An end of the junction does not agree with germline; a read error may underlie this. V is TRBV2 and J is TRBJ2-2; 9 positions agree with TRBD1. Germline lookup yields CDR1 SNHLY and CDR2 FYNNEI. The CDR3 covers 16 residues. CDR3 protein: CASSVRDRVRTGELFF. In nucleotides, the CDR3 is TGCGCCAGCAGTGTTAGGGACAGGGTTCGCACCGGGGAGCTGTTTTTT.

This clonotype was recorded at least ten times. This chain uses TRBV7-6 with TRBJ1-1; a possible D gene is TRBD1 (5 bases). The ends were cut back, 5 bases at V and 10 bases at J, with 14 bases in the middle. The CDR3 runs 12 residues. Looked up from germline, CDR1 is SGHVS and CDR2 is FNYEAQ. The DNA for the CDR3 is TGTGCCAGCAGCGACAGCGCCCTGGTAGCTTTCTTT. It encodes CASSDSALVAFF.

This clonotype was detected many times. The J gene is TRBJ2-3, the V gene TRBV7-8; D is ambiguous. The length of the CDR3 is 14 residues. Germline values: CDR1 SGHVS, CDR2 FQNEAQ. The ends were cut back, 2 bases at V and 8 bases at J, with 14 bases in the middle. The CDR3: CASSLWVEDGTQYF. The CDR3 coding sequence is TGTGCCAGCAGCTTATGGGTGGAAGACGGTACGCAGTATTTT.